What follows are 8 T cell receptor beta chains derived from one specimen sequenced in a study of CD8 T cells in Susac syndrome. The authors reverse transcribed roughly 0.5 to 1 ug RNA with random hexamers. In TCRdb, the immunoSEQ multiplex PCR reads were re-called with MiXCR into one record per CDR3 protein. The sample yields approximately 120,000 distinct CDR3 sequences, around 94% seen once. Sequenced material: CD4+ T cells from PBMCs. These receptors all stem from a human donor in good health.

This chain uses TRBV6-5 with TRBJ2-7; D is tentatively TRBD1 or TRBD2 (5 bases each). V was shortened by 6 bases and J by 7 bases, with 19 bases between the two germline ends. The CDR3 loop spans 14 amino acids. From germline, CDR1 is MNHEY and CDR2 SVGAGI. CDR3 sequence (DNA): TGTGCCAGCAGGCCCGGGACCCAGGATCGGGAGCAGTACTTC. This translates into CASRPGTQDREQYF.

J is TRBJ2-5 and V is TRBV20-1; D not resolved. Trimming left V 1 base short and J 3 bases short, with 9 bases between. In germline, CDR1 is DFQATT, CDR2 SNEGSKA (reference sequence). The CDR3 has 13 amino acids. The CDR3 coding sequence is TGCAGTGCTAGAGTGAATTCGAAAGAGACCCAGTACTTC. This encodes CSARVNSKETQYF.

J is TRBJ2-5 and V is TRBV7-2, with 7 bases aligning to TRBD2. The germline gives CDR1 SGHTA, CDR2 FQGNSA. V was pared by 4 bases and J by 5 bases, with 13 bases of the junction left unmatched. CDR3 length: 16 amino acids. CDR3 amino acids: CASSSLAPGGGETQYF. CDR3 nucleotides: TGTGCCAGCAGCTCACTTGCTCCGGGAGGTGGTGAGACCCAGTACTTC.

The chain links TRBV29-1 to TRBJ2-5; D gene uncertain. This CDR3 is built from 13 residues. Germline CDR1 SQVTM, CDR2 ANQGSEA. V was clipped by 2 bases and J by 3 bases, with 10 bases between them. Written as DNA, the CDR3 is TGCAGCGTTGAATCCAATCGTAAAGAGACCCAGTACTTC. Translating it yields CSVESNRKETQYF. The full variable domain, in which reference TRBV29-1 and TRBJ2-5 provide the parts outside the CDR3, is SAVISQKPSRDICQRGTSLTIQCQVDSQVTMMFWYRQQPGQSLTLIATANQGSEATYESGFVIDKFPISRPNLTFSTLTVSNMSPEDSSIYLCSVESNRKETQYFGPGTRLLVL.

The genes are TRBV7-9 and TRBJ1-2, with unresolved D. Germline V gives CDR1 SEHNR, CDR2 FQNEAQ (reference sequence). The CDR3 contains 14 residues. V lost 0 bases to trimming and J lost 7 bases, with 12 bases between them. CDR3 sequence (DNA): TGTGCCAGCAGCTTAGCTTCCCCTCTCTCTGGCTACACCTTC. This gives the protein CASSLASPLSGYTF. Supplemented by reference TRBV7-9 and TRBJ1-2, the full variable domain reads DTGVSQNPRHKITKRGQNVTFRCDPISEHNRLYWYRQTLGQGPEFLTYFQNEAQLEKSRLLSDRFSAERPKGSFSTLEIQRTEQGDSAMYLCASSLASPLSGYTFGSGTRLTVV.

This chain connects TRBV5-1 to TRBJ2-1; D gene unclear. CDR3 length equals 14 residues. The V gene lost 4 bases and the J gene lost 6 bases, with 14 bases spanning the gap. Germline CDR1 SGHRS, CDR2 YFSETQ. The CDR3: CASSQDGEGNEQFF. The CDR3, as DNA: TGCGCCAGCAGCCAGGACGGAGAAGGCAATGAGCAGTTCTTC.

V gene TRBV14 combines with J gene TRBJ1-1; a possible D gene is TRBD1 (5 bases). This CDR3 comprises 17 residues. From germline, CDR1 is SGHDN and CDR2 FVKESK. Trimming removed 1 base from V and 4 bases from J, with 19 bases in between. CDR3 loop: CASSQVDSPLLSTEAFF. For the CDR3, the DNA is TGTGCCAGCAGCCAAGTTGACAGCCCACTTCTCAGCACTGAAGCTTTCTTT.

The CDR3 region is CASSTRGSGNTIYF. CDR3 DNA: TGTGCCAGCAGTACCAGGGGTAGTGGAAACACCATATATTTT. The chain joins TRBV6-5 to TRBJ1-3, with D tentatively TRBD1 (6 bases). From germline, CDR1 is MNHEY and CDR2 SVGAGI. V was cut by 5 bases and J by 3 bases, with 11 bases left in between. CDR3 length: 14 amino acids.